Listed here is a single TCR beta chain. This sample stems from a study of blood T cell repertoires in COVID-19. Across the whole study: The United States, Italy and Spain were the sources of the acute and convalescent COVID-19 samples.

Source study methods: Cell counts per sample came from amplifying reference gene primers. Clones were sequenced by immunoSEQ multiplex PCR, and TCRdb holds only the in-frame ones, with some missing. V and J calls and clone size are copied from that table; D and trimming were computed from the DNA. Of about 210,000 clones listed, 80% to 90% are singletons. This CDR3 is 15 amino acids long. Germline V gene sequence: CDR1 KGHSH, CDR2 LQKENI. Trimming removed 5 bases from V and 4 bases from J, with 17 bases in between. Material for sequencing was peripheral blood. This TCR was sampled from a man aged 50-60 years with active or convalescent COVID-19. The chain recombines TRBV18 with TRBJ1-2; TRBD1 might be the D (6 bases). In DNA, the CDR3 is TGTGCCAGCTCAATCTTACAGGGCGGAGGCTATGGCTACACCTTC. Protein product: CASSILQGGGYGYTF.